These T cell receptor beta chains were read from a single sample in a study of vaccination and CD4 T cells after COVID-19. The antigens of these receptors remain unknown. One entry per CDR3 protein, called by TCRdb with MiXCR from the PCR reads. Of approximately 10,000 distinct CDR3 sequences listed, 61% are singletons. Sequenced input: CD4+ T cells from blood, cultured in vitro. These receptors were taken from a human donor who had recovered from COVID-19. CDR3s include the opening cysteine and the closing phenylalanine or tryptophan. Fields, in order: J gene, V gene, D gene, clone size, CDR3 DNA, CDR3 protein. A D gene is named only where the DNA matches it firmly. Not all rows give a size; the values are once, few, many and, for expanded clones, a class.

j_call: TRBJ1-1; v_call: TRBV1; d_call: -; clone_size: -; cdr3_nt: TGCACCAGCAGCCATGCCGGGACAGGGGCGGACACTGAAGCTTTCTTT; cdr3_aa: CTSSHAGTGADTEAFF
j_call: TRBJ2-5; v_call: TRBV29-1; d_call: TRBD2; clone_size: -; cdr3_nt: TGCAGCGTTGGGGGACTAGCGGGGTACCAAGAGACCCAGTACTTC; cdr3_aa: CSVGGLAGYQETQYF
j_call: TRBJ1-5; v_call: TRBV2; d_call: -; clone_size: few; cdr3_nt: TGTGCCAGCAGGTTGGGGAGCAATCAGCCCCAGCATTTT; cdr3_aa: CASRLGSNQPQHF
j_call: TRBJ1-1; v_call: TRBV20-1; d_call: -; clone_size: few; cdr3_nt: TGCAGTGCTAGAGCTGAGGGGATCCAGACTGAAGCTTTCTTT; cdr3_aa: CSARAEGIQTEAFF
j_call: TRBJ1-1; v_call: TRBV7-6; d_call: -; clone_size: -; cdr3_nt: TGTGCCAGCAGCTTGGAGGGGTCGGTTACTGAAGCTTTCTTT; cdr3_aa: CASSLEGSVTEAFF
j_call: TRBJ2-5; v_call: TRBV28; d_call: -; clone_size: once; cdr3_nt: TGTGCCAGCAGTTCCCCGACCTTGACAGGATCCCAAGAGACCCAGTACTTC; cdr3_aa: CASSSPTLTGSQETQYF
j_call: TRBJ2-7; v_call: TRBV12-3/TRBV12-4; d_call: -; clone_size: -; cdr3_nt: TGTGCCAGCAGTTTGGGAGGAACAGCGAACTACGAGCAGTACTTC; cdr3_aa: CASSLGGTANYEQYF
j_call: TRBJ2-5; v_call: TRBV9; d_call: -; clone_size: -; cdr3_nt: TGTGCCAGCAGCGAGGTGCTCGGCGGGCGCCTCCAAGAGACCCAGTACTTC; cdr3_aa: CASSEVLGGRLQETQYF
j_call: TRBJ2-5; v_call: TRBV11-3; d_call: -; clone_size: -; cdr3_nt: TGTGCCAGCAGCTTATTGGGATTCCAAGAGACCCAGTACTTC; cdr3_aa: CASSLLGFQETQYF
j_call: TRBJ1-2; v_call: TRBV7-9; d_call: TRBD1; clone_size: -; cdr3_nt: TGTGCCAGCAGCTTAATGGACAGGACTTATGGCTACACCTTC; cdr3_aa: CASSLMDRTYGYTF
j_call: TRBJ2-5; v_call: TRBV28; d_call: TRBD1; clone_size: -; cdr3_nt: TGTGCCAGCAGTTTGGGACAGGGGGTGTACCAAGAGACCCAGTACTTC; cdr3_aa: CASSLGQGVYQETQYF
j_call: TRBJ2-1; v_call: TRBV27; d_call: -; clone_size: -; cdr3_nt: TGTGCCAGCAGAATAAGCGGCTCCTACAATGAGCAGTTCTTC; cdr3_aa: CASRISGSYNEQFF
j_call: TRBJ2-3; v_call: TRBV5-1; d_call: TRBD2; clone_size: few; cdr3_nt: TGCGCCAGCAGCTTGGGTGTTAGCGGGGTCGGCACAGATACGCAGTATTTT; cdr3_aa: CASSLGVSGVGTDTQYF
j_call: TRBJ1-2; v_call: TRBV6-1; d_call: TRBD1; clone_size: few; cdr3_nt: TGTGCCAGCAGTAGGACAGGGAAGGACTATGGCTACACCTTC; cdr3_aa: CASSRTGKDYGYTF
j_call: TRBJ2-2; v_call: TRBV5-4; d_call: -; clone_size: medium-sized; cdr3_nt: TGTGCCAGCAGCTTGGTGGGTGGGAGGAACACCGGGGAGCTGTTTTTT; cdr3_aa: CASSLVGGRNTGELFF
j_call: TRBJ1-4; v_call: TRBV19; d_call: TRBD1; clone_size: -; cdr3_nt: TGTGCCAGTAGTATGGGGACAGGTCCTGAAAAACTGTTTTTT; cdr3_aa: CASSMGTGPEKLFF
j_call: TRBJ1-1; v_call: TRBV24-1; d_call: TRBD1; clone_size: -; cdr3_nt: TGTGCCACCAGTGAAGACAGGGATAGAGCTGAAGCTTTCTTT; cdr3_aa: CATSEDRDRAEAFF
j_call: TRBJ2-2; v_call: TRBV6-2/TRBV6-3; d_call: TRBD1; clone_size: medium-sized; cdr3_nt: TGTGCCAGCAGGTCAACAGGGGGCGCCTACACCGGGGAGCTGTTTTTT; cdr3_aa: CASRSTGGAYTGELFF
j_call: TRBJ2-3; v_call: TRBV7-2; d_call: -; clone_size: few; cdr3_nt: TGTGCCAGCAGCCCGACCCCCGGGAATACGCAGTATTTT; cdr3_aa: CASSPTPGNTQYF
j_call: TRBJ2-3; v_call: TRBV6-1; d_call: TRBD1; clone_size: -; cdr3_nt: TGTGCCAGCAGTCCACAGGGGGCGCGGACAGATACGCAGTATTTT; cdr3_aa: CASSPQGARTDTQYF
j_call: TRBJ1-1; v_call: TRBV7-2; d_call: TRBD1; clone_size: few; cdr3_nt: TGTGCCAGCAGCTCTGGGACAGGGAGGACTGAAGCTTTCTTT; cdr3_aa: CASSSGTGRTEAFF
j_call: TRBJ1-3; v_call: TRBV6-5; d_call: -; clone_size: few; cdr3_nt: TGTGCCAGCAGTTACTCCAGGGGTCGAGGAAACACCATATATTTT; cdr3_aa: CASSYSRGRGNTIYF
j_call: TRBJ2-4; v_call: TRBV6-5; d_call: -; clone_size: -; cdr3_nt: TGTGCCAGCAGTTACTCGTCCCAGGGGCGGCGCATTCAGTACTTC; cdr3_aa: CASSYSSQGRRIQYF
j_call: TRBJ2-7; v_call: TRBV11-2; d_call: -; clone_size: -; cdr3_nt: TGTGCCAGCAGTCGTATAATGGGCCCTGGGGCCTACGAGCAGTACTTC; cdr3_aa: CASSRIMGPGAYEQYF
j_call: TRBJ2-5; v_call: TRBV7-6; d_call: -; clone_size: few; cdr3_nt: TGTGCCAGCAGCCTCACCTACCAAGAGACCCAGTACTTC; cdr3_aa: CASSLTYQETQYF
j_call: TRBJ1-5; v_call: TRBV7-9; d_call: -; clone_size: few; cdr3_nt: TGTGCCAGCAGCTTAGGGTATAGCAATCAGCCCCAGCATTTT; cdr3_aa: CASSLGYSNQPQHF
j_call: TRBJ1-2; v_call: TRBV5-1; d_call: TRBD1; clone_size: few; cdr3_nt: TGCGCCAGCAGCCGGTGGGGGACAGGCTCTGGTGGCTACACCTTC; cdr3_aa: CASSRWGTGSGGYTF
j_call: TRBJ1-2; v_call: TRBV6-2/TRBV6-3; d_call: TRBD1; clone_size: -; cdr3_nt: TGTGCCAGCAGCCACGGACAGGTTGATGGCTACACCTTC; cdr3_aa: CASSHGQVDGYTF
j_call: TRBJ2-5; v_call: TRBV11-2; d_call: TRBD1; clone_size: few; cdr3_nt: TGTGCCAGCAGCTATTGGACAGGGGGCTCCCCAGAGACCCAGTACTTC; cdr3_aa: CASSYWTGGSPETQYF
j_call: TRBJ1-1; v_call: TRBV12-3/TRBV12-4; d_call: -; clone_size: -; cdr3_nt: TGTGCCAGCAGTTTAGCCCCCGGAGGGGTTGGCACTGAAGCTTTCTTT; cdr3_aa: CASSLAPGGVGTEAFF
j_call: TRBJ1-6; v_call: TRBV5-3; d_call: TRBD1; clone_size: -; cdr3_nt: TGTGCCAGCAGAAACGACAGGGCACCCCTCCACTTT; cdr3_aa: CASRNDRAPLHF
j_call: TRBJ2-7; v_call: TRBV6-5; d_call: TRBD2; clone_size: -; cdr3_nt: TGTGCCAGCAGTTCCCAACCAAACCCGGGACTAGCGCTATACGAGCAGTACTTC; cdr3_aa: CASSSQPNPGLALYEQYF
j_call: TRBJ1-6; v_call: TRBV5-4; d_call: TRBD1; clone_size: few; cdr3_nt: TGTGCCAGCAGCCTCCGGGACAGATATAATTCACCCCTCCACTTT; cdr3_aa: CASSLRDRYNSPLHF
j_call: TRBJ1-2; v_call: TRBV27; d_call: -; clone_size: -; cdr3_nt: TGTGCCAGCAGTTTATCGGCGCTAAACTATGGCTACACCTTC; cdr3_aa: CASSLSALNYGYTF
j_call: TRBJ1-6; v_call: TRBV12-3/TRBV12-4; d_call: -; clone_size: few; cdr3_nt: TGTGCCAGCAGTTCGTCAGGGGCTCTTTCACCCCTCCACTTT; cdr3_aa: CASSSSGALSPLHF
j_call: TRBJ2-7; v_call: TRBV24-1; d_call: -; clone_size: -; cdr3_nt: TGTGCCACCGCAGCGAACACGCTCTCGGGGGAGCAGTACTTC; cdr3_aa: CATAANTLSGEQYF
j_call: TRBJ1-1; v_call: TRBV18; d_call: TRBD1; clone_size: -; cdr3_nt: TGTGCCAGCTCATCCGACAGGGGGCATGGGACTGAAGCTTTCTTT; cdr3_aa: CASSSDRGHGTEAFF
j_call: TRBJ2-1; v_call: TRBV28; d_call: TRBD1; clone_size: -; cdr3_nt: TGTGCCAGCAGTGGGTGGGACAGGGGTTTTGAGCAGTTCTTC; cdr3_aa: CASSGWDRGFEQFF
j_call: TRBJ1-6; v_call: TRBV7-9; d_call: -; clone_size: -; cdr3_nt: TGTGCCAGCAGCTTAGTGGCAGGGCCCAATTCACCCCTCCACTTT; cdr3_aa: CASSLVAGPNSPLHF
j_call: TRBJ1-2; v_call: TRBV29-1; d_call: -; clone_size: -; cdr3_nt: TGCAGCGTTGGTGCCTCCTATGGCTACACCTTC; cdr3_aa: CSVGASYGYTF
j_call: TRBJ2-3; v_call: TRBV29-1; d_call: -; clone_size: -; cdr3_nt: TGCAGCGTTGGGGGTAAAAAGGGCACAGATACGCAGTATTTT; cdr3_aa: CSVGGKKGTDTQYF
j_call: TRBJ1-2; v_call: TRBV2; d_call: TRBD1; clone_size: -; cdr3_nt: TGTGCCAGCATTCGACAGGGAGGGTTAGAGATCTATGGCTACACCTTC; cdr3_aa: CASIRQGGLEIYGYTF
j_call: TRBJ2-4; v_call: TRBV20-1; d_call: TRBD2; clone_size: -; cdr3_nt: TGCAGTGCTCGTAGCGGGGGCCTAGCCAAAAACATTCAGTACTTC; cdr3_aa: CSARSGGLAKNIQYF
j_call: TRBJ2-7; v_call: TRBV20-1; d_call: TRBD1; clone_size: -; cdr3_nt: TGCAGTGCTAGACCAGGGGGCAATGCCTACGAGCAGTACTTC; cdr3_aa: CSARPGGNAYEQYF
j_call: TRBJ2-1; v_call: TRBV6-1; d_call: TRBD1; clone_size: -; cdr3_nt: TGTGCCAGCAGACCGACCGGGACAGGGCCTGGCAATGAGCAGTTCTTC; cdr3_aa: CASRPTGTGPGNEQFF
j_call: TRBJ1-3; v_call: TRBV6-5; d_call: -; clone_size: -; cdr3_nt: TGTGCCAGCAGTTACGGGCAGCACTCTGGAAACACCATATATTTT; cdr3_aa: CASSYGQHSGNTIYF
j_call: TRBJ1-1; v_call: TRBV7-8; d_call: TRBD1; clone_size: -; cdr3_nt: TGTGCCAGCAGCTCGACAGGGGGCTTGAAGTCCACTGAAGCTTTCTTT; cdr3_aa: CASSSTGGLKSTEAFF
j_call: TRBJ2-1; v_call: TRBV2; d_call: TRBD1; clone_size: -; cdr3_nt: TGTGCCAGCAGTGTGACAGGGGGATACAATGAGCAGTTCTTC; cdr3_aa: CASSVTGGYNEQFF